The sequence of this TCR beta chain was determined in a study of spatial heterogeneity in lung cancer. This clonotype was seen ten or more times. Trimming at V came to 8 bases and at J to 1 base, leaving 0 bases not matched to a gene. This CDR3 region has 14 residues. The germline CDR1 and CDR2 sequences are SGHTA and FQGNSA. Each TCR cDNA molecule carried a unique molecular identifier. TCRdb redid the calling of the 5' RACE reads with MiXCR, one entry per CDR3 protein. The sample shows some 29,000 distinct CDR3 sequences, about 8.8% of them seen only once. Regarding time point: sample taken at primary tumor resection. From tumor, nontumor lung or frozen PBMC, whole RNA was taken unsorted for sequencing.

Sequencing used PBMCs, obtained at surgery. The sequence was obtained from a female donor with early-stage non-small cell lung cancer. The rearrangement links TRBV7-2 to TRBJ2-3; 13 positions agree with TRBD2. CDR3 region: CASGLAGGTDTQYF. The DNA for the CDR3 is TGTGCCAGCGGACTAGCGGGGGGCACAGATACGCAGTATTTT.